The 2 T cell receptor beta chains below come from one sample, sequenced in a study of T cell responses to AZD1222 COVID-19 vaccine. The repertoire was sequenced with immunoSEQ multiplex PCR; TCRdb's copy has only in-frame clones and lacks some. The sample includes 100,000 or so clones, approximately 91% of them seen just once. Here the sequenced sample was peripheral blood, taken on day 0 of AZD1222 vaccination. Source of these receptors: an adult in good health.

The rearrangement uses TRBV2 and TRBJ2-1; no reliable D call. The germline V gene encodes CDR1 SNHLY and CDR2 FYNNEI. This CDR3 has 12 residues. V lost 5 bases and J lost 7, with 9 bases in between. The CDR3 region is CASSRVGNEQFF. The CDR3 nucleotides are TGTGCCAGCAGTCGGGTAGGAAATGAGCAGTTCTTC.

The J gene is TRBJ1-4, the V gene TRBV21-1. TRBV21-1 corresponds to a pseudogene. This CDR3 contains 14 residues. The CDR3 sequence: CASRGGQENEKLFF. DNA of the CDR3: TGTGCCAGCAGGGGGGGGCAGGAGAATGAAAAACTGTTTTTT.